A single sample is the source of the 17 T cell receptor beta chains below, sequenced in a study of blood T cell repertoires in COVID-19 (dated by TCRdb to 2020 to 2022). Libraries came from the immunoSEQ multiplex PCR assay. Drawn from immuneACCESS, this table holds only the in-frame rearrangements with V and J called that TCRdb kept. Clones are partly lost; checked studies trace under half to an unresolved V gene and leave the rest unexplained. In this sample the table shows 180,000 or so clones, approximately 87% of which occur a single time. Roughly 3.9% of the sample goes to the ten largest clones. The sample taken for sequencing was peripheral blood. The source of these receptors is a man aged 18-30 years with active or convalescent COVID-19.

The chain is built from TRBV2 and TRBJ2-2; 10 bases fit TRBD2. The CDR3 has 19 amino acids. Trimming removed 2 bases from V and 3 bases from J; junction bases left unmatched: 12. The V gene's germline CDR1 is SNHLY and CDR2 FYNNEI. In nucleotides, the CDR3 is TGTGCCAGCAGTGAAAGGAGAATAGCGGGAGGCCTGGACACCGGGGAGCTGTTTTTT. Translating it yields CASSERRIAGGLDTGELFF.

The chain is built from TRBV6-1 and TRBJ1-1; possibly TRBD1 for D (5 bases). The ends were cut back, 2 bases at V and 4 bases at J, with 11 bases in the middle. Germline V lookup: CDR1 MNHNS, CDR2 SASEGT. The CDR3 extends over 14 amino acids. Here the CDR3 reads CASSELGGGTEAFF. The CDR3 DNA reads TGTGCCAGCAGTGAATTGGGGGGGGGCACTGAAGCTTTCTTT.

The gene calls are TRBV6-5 and TRBJ2-7; TRBD2 aligns across 10 bases. The CDR3 is made up of 14 amino acids. V lost 7 bases and J lost 6; bases outside the gene matches: 9. Germline assignment: CDR1 MNHEY and CDR2 SVGAGI. The CDR3 region is CASTSLAGETEQYF. Here the CDR3 DNA reads TGTGCCAGCACCTCCCTAGCGGGAGAGACCGAGCAGTACTTC.

This clone was observed a few times. CDR3 protein: CASTDTPLSRDRVVVSNQPQHF. CDR3 sequence (DNA): TGTGCCAGTACTGACACCCCCCTCTCCCGGGACAGGGTTGTTGTTAGCAATCAGCCCCAGCATTTT. The gene calls are TRBV19 and TRBJ1-5, with 9 bases matching TRBD1. This CDR3 is 22 amino acids long. The germline V gene encodes CDR1 LNHDA and CDR2 SQIVND (reference sequence). With V trimmed by 7 bases and J by 0 bases, 25 bases remained unmatched.

The chain combines TRBV4-1 with TRBJ1-3, with 10 nucleotides matching TRBD1. The CDR3 extends over 17 amino acids. Germline V gene sequence: CDR1 MGHRA, CDR2 YSYEKL. V dropped 0 bases and J dropped 2; count of bases not matched to a gene: 4. In nucleotides, the CDR3 is TGCGCCAGCAGCCAAGACCCCGGGACAGGGGCTGGAAACACCATATATTTT. Translating it yields CASSQDPGTGAGNTIYF.

This sequence joins TRBV4-3 and TRBJ2-7; D remains ambiguous. Trimming removed 0 bases from V and 0 bases from J, with 6 bases in between. Looked up from germline, CDR1 is LGHNA and CDR2 is YSLEER. The CDR3 loop spans 14 amino acids. This chain's CDR3 is CASSQEKSSYEQYF. Written as DNA, the CDR3 is TGCGCCAGCAGCCAAGAAAAGAGCTCCTACGAGCAGTACTTC.

This chain connects TRBV6-5 to TRBJ2-5; TRBD2 might be the D (5 bases). CDR1 MNHEY and CDR2 SVGAGI come from the germline V gene. The CDR3 is 15 amino acids. V lost 5 bases and J 3 bases, leaving 16 bases between the germline ends. The CDR3 DNA reads as TGTGCCAGCAGTACCCGGTTTAGCGAGAAAGAGACCCAGTACTTC. Amino acids: CASSTRFSEKETQYF.

The rearrangement uses TRBV7-2 and TRBJ2-7; possible D gene TRBD1, 5 bases. V lost 5 bases and J lost 2, with 19 bases in between. Germline CDR1 and CDR2: SGHTA and FQGNSA. CDR3 length: 16 residues. The CDR3 region is CASSPDGSGSAYEQYF. In DNA, the CDR3 is TGTGCCAGCAGCCCAGACGGGTCAGGGTCGGCCTACGAGCAGTACTTC.

The chain links TRBV25-1 to TRBJ2-3; 7 bases are shared with TRBD2. The V and J ends lost 5 bases and 5 bases, in that order; junction bases with no gene match: 10. The CDR3 is 15 residues long. Germline V gene lookup returns CDR1 MGHDK and CDR2 SYGVNS. CDR3 in DNA: TGTGCCAGCAGTAAACGGAGGTCGGGGGGAGATACGCAGTATTTT. Translation gives CASSKRRSGGDTQYF.

The chain recombines TRBV5-1 with TRBJ1-1; D ambiguous. Trimming took off 5 bases at V and 6 bases at J, with 17 bases between the two ends. Germline V CDR1 and CDR2: SGHRS, YFSETQ. The CDR3 runs to 14 residues. The DNA of the CDR3 is TGCGCCAGCAGTTATGATGGAGTCCGATCTGAAGCTTTCTTT. Translated: CASSYDGVRSEAFF.

This clone was seen more than once but under ten times. The V gene is TRBV19, the J gene TRBJ2-2; D gene ambiguous. The CDR3 is 16 amino acids. Germline CDR1 reads LNHDA; CDR2 reads SQIVND (reference sequence). Between the trimmed V and J ends, which lost 5 bases and 6 bases, there was a span of 19 bases. CDR3 coding DNA: TGTGCCAGTAGTCCGAAATATGGGCTTTCTCCCGGGGAGCTGTTTTTT. As protein: CASSPKYGLSPGELFF.

This clone was seen once. The CDR3 DNA reads as TGCGCCAGCCGATATAGACAGGGGAACACTGAAGCTTTCTTT. This gives the protein CASRYRQGNTEAFF. The rearrangement uses TRBV10-2 and TRBJ1-1, with 7 bases that match TRBD1. After removal of 8 bases from V and 1 base from J, the junction contained 7 bases not matched to a gene. The CDR3 covers 14 residues. CDR1 and CDR2 (germline): WSHSY, SAAADI.

This chain uses TRBV9 with TRBJ2-5, with D maybe TRBD1 (6 bases). Per germline, CDR1 SGDLS and CDR2 YYNGEE. Trimming stripped 4 bases from V and 5 bases from J, with 9 bases between. This CDR3 spans 12 amino acids. CDR3 bases: TGTGCCAGCAGCACCGGACAGGAGACCCAGTACTTC. Translating gives CASSTGQETQYF.

The chain employs TRBV27 and TRBJ2-2; 7 positions agree with TRBD1. The CDR3 is 16 amino acids. Germline lookup yields CDR1 MNHEY and CDR2 SMNVEV (reference sequence). Trimming removed 2 bases from V and 0 bases from J; junction bases left unmatched: 3. CDR3 sequence reads: CASSLGTDANTGELFF. In DNA, the CDR3 is TGTGCCAGCAGTTTAGGGACAGATGCGAACACCGGGGAGCTGTTTTTT.

The V call is TRBV5-1, the J call TRBJ2-2, with D unresolved. V was pared by 2 bases and J by 0 bases, with 11 bases between. The CDR3 has 16 residues. Germline lookup yields CDR1 SGHRS and CDR2 YFSETQ. CDR3 residues: CASSFVTQANTGELFF. DNA of the CDR3: TGCGCCAGCAGCTTTGTCACTCAGGCGAACACCGGGGAGCTGTTTTTT.

The chain links TRBV30 to TRBJ2-2; 7 nucleotides agree with TRBD1. The germline V gene encodes CDR1 GTSNPN and CDR2 SVGIG (reference sequence). The CDR3 covers 16 residues. Trimming cost V 2 bases and J 6 bases; bases outside gene matches: 12. DNA for the CDR3: TGTGCCTGGAGTATTCTCTCAGGGGGATATGCCGGGGAGCTGTTTTTT. Encoded protein: CAWSILSGGYAGELFF.

This clone appeared once. The chain links TRBV5-1 to TRBJ1-5; 7 nucleotides match TRBD1. This CDR3 region has 15 residues. V was pared by 4 bases and J by 1 base, with 5 bases of the junction left unmatched. CDR1 SGHRS and CDR2 YFSETQ come from the germline V gene. The CDR3: CASSLGTESNQPQHF. CDR3 nucleotide sequence: TGCGCCAGCAGCCTGGGGACAGAGAGCAATCAGCCCCAGCATTTT.